A selection of T cell receptor beta chains follows, all from one sample in a study of blood T cell repertoires in COVID-19. Only in-frame clones appear in the TCRdb table, and some are missing; sequencing was by immunoSEQ multiplex PCR. The sample yields 220,000 or so clones, around 84% seen once. The specimen sequenced was peripheral blood. The receptors originated from a woman aged 55-75 years who had recovered from COVID-19. Each CDR3 is given with its conserved first and last residue. The D gene is left open where the match is weak. Only part of the rows carry a size: once, few, many, or a class if the clone is expanded.

J: TRBJ2-1; D: .; size: .; V: TRBV7-8; CDR3: CASSLDRRPYNEQFF; DNA: TGTGCCAGCAGCTTAGACAGGCGTCCCTACAATGAGCAGTTCTTC
J: TRBJ1-1; D: .; size: .; V: TRBV4-1; CDR3: CASSQGPRSNTEAFF; DNA: TGCGCCAGCAGCCAAGGGCCCCGCTCGAACACTGAAGCTTTCTTT
J: TRBJ1-5; D: .; size: .; V: TRBV4-1; CDR3: CASSQNWQGWQPQHF; DNA: TGCGCCAGCAGCCAAAATTGGCAGGGATGGCAGCCCCAGCATTTT
J: TRBJ2-1; D: TRBD2; size: .; V: TRBV9; CDR3: CASSTSGAYNEQFF; DNA: TGTGCCAGCAGCACTAGCGGGGCTTACAATGAGCAGTTCTTC
J: TRBJ1-4; D: TRBD1; size: .; V: TRBV5-8; CDR3: CASSWTGVSLEKLFF; DNA: TGTGCCAGCAGCTGGACAGGGGTCAGTTTAGAAAAACTGTTTTTT
J: TRBJ1-1; D: TRBD1; size: .; V: TRBV10-1; CDR3: CASRGQENTEAFF; DNA: TGCGCCAGCCGGGGACAGGAGAACACTGAAGCTTTCTTT
J: TRBJ2-7; D: .; size: .; V: TRBV7-8; CDR3: CASSALPRGTYEQYF; DNA: TGTGCCAGCAGCGCCCTCCCCAGGGGAACCTACGAGCAGTACTTC
J: TRBJ2-2; D: .; size: .; V: TRBV7-8; CDR3: CASSKNTGELFF; DNA: TGTGCCAGCAGTAAGAACACCGGGGAGCTGTTTTTT
J: TRBJ2-5; D: .; size: .; V: TRBV5-6; CDR3: CASSLGTRAETQYF; DNA: TGTGCCAGCAGCTTGGGGACTCGGGCAGAGACCCAGTACTTC
J: TRBJ2-1; D: .; size: .; V: TRBV6-2/TRBV6-3; CDR3: CASSYGRNNEQFF; DNA: TGTGCCAGCAGTTACGGCAGAAACAATGAGCAGTTCTTC
J: TRBJ2-7; D: .; size: .; V: TRBV9; CDR3: CASSVGNIAEQYF; DNA: TGTGCCAGCAGCGTAGGGAACATAGCCGAGCAGTACTTC
J: TRBJ2-3; D: .; size: .; V: TRBV9; CDR3: CASSALPGTDTQYF; DNA: TGTGCCAGCAGCGCTCTTCCTGGCACAGATACGCAGTATTTT
J: TRBJ1-1; D: .; size: .; V: TRBV18; CDR3: CASSASRGLSTEAFF; DNA: TGTGCCAGCTCAGCCAGCCGGGGTCTCAGCACTGAAGCTTTCTTT
J: TRBJ2-5; D: .; size: .; V: TRBV11-2; CDR3: CASSLDSGEQETQYF; DNA: TGTGCCAGCAGCTTAGATAGTGGGGAGCAAGAGACCCAGTACTTC
J: TRBJ1-4; D: TRBD1; size: .; V: TRBV7-8; CDR3: CASSLVGQDDGEKLFF; DNA: TGTGCCAGCAGCTTAGTGGGACAGGATGATGGAGAAAAACTGTTTTTT
J: TRBJ1-1; D: .; size: .; V: TRBV7-3; CDR3: CASSPGQNTEAFF; DNA: TGTGCCAGCAGCCCCGGACAGAACACTGAAGCTTTCTTT
J: TRBJ2-1; D: TRBD2; size: once; V: TRBV9; CDR3: CASSVGGGAYNEQFF; DNA: TGTGCCAGCAGCGTAGGTGGGGGGGCCTACAATGAGCAGTTCTTC
J: TRBJ2-2; D: TRBD2; size: .; V: TRBV9; CDR3: CASTGLAGTGELFF; DNA: TGTGCCAGCACAGGACTAGCGGGTACCGGGGAGCTGTTTTTT
J: TRBJ1-1; D: .; size: .; V: TRBV18; CDR3: CASSPGAGDGTEAFF; DNA: TGTGCCAGCTCACCGGGCGCGGGGGATGGCACTGAAGCTTTCTTT
J: TRBJ1-6; D: .; size: few; V: TRBV4-1; CDR3: CASSQSGQGYGSPLHF; DNA: TGCGCCAGCAGCCAAAGCGGGCAGGGTTACGGTTCACCCCTCCACTTT
J: TRBJ1-5; D: .; size: .; V: TRBV7-2; CDR3: CASSLRGFQPQHF; DNA: TGTGCCAGCAGCTTGAGGGGGTTTCAGCCCCAGCATTTT
J: TRBJ2-5; D: .; size: few; V: TRBV27; CDR3: CASSLSRVASTQYF; DNA: TGTGCCAGCAGTTTATCCCGGGTAGCGTCGACCCAGTACTTC
J: TRBJ1-3; D: TRBD1; size: .; V: TRBV5-6; CDR3: CASSSPPGTGRNTIYF; DNA: TGTGCCAGCAGCAGCCCTCCCGGGACAGGAAGAAACACCATATATTTT
J: TRBJ1-2; D: .; size: .; V: TRBV18; CDR3: CASSPPGQRNYGYTF; DNA: TGTGCCAGCTCACCCCCAGGACAGCGGAACTATGGCTACACCTTC
J: TRBJ2-5; D: .; size: .; V: TRBV7-3; CDR3: CASSPNGQQETQYF; DNA: TGTGCCAGCAGCCCGAATGGACAGCAAGAGACCCAGTACTTC
J: TRBJ2-7; D: .; size: .; V: TRBV29-1; CDR3: CSVGREPYEQYF; DNA: TGCAGCGTTGGCAGGGAACCCTACGAGCAGTACTTC
J: TRBJ2-2; D: TRBD1; size: .; V: TRBV27; CDR3: CASSTGGYGSTGELFF; DNA: TGTGCCAGCAGTACAGGGGGCTACGGAAGCACCGGGGAGCTGTTTTTT
J: TRBJ2-1; D: TRBD1; size: .; V: TRBV5-1; CDR3: CASSLRGGTYNEQFF; DNA: TGCGCCAGCAGCTTGAGAGGGGGCACCTACAATGAGCAGTTCTTC
J: TRBJ1-1; D: .; size: .; V: TRBV7-8; CDR3: CASNYPPSGRERTEAFF; DNA: TGTGCCAGCAACTACCCACCGTCTGGCAGGGAAAGGACTGAAGCTTTCTTT
J: TRBJ1-3; D: .; size: .; V: TRBV5-1; CDR3: CASSQASSGNTIYF; DNA: TGCGCCAGCAGCCAAGCCTCCTCAGGAAACACCATATATTTT
J: TRBJ1-2; D: .; size: .; V: TRBV6-5; CDR3: CASSPQEGIYGYTF; DNA: TGTGCCAGCAGTCCCCAGGAGGGAATTTATGGCTACACCTTC
J: TRBJ2-7; D: TRBD2; size: .; V: TRBV3-1/TRBV3-2; CDR3: CASSPRTSGGYEQYF; DNA: TGTGCCAGCAGCCCGCGGACTAGCGGGGGCTACGAGCAGTACTTC
J: TRBJ2-1; D: .; size: .; V: TRBV5-1; CDR3: CASSLVTGDNEQFF; DNA: TGCGCCAGCAGCTTGGTGACGGGAGACAATGAGCAGTTCTTC
J: TRBJ2-3; D: TRBD2; size: .; V: TRBV7-3; CDR3: CASSSFTSGGADTQYF; DNA: TGTGCCAGCAGCTCGTTCACTAGCGGGGGGGCAGATACGCAGTATTTT
J: TRBJ2-7; D: .; size: .; V: TRBV19; CDR3: CASSRRDGDMYEQYF; DNA: TGTGCCAGTAGTAGGAGGGACGGAGACATGTACGAGCAGTACTTC
J: TRBJ2-7; D: .; size: .; V: TRBV10-3; CDR3: CAISESTGNDEQYF; DNA: TGTGCCATCAGTGAGTCCACAGGTAACGACGAGCAGTACTTC
J: TRBJ2-7; D: .; size: .; V: TRBV5-4; CDR3: CASSLGDTVGYEQYF; DNA: TGTGCCAGCAGCTTGGGCGACACGGTAGGCTACGAGCAGTACTTC
J: TRBJ2-4; D: .; size: .; V: TRBV5-4; CDR3: CASSFSGSLAKNIQYF; DNA: TGTGCCAGCAGCTTCTCCGGGTCGCTAGCCAAAAACATTCAGTACTTC
J: TRBJ2-3; D: .; size: once; V: TRBV6-1; CDR3: CASSDGRRGPDTQYF; DNA: TGTGCCAGCAGTGACGGCAGGCGGGGGCCAGATACGCAGTATTTT
J: TRBJ1-2; D: .; size: .; V: TRBV28; CDR3: CASTKQGFNYGYTF; DNA: TGTGCCAGCACCAAACAGGGTTTCAACTATGGCTACACCTTC
J: TRBJ1-4; D: .; size: .; V: TRBV5-1; CDR3: CASSLRGSTYNEKLFF; DNA: TGCGCCAGCAGCCTGAGGGGGAGCACCTATAATGAAAAACTGTTTTTT
J: TRBJ1-6; D: .; size: .; V: TRBV2; CDR3: CASSRDIDSPLHF; DNA: TGTGCCAGCAGTCGGGACATAGATTCACCCCTCCACTTT
J: TRBJ2-5; D: TRBD2; size: .; V: TRBV5-4; CDR3: CASSLKTGGEGQYF; DNA: TGTGCCAGCAGCTTGAAGACCGGGGGGGAGGGCCAGTACTTC
J: TRBJ1-6; D: .; size: .; V: TRBV27; CDR3: CASSFGAFLVDSPLHF; DNA: TGTGCCAGCAGTTTTGGGGCTTTCTTGGTGGATTCACCCCTCCACTTT
J: TRBJ1-2; D: .; size: .; V: TRBV11-2; CDR3: CASSLDRGPYGYTF; DNA: TGTGCCAGCAGCTTAGACAGGGGCCCCTATGGCTACACCTTC
J: TRBJ1-3; D: .; size: .; V: TRBV21-1; CDR3: CASSKATPGQDPYFTDSGNTIYF; DNA: TGTGCCAGCAGCAAAGCAACCCCTGGACAGGACCCTTATTTTACTGACTCTGGAAACACCATATATTTT
J: TRBJ2-5; D: TRBD2; size: .; V: TRBV5-1; CDR3: CASSTPSAGGRETQYF; DNA: TGCGCCAGCAGCACCCCCTCAGCGGGGGGGCGGGAGACCCAGTACTTC
J: TRBJ1-1; D: .; size: .; V: TRBV15; CDR3: CATSRGAGEEAFF; DNA: TGTGCCACCAGCAGAGGGGCAGGGGAAGAAGCTTTCTTT
J: TRBJ1-1; D: .; size: .; V: TRBV12-3/TRBV12-4; CDR3: CASSSLAEAFF; DNA: TGTGCCAGCAGTTCCCTCGCTGAAGCTTTCTTT